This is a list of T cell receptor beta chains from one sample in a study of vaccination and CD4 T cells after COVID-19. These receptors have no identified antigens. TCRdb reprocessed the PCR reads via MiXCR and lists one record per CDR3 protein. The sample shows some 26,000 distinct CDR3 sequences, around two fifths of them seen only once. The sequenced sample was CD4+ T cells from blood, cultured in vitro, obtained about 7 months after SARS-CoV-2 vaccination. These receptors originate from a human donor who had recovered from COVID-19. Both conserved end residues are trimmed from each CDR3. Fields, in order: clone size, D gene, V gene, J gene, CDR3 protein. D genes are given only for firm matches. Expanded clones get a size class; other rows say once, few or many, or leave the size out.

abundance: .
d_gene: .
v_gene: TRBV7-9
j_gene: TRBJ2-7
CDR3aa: ASSHRSRSYEQY

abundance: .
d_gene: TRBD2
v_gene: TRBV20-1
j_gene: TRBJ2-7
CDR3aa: SARLAGQTYEQY

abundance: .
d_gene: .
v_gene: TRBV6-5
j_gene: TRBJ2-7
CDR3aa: ASSYAGRTYEQY

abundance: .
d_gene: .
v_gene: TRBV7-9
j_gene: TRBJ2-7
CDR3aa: ASSPREYEQY

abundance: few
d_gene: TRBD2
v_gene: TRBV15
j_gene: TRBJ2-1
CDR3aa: ATSPQREYNEQF

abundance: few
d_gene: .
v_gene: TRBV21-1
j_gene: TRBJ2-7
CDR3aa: ASSPYGRGTSYEQY

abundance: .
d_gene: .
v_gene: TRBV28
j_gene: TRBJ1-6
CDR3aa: ASNEGRGIWNSPLH

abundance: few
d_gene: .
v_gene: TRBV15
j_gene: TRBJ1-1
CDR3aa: ATSEETGFMNTEAF

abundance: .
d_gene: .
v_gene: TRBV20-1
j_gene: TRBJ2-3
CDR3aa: SVRGTDTQY

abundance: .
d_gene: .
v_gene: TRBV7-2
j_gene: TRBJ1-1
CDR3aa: ASSRRDTEAF

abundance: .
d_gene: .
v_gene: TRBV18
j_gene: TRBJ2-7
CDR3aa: ASSPGRPGEYEQY

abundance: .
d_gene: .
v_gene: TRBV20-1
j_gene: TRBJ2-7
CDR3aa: SADKTLYSSYEQY

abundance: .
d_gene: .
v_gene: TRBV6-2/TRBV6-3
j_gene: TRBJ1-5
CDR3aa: ASRLGGNQPQH

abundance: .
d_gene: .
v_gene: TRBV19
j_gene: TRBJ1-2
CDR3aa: ASSPDSLNYGYT

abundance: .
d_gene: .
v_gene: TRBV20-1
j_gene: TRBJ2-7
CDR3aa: SASGRGYEQY

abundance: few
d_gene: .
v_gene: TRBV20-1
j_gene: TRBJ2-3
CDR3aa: SARDPSFSADTQY

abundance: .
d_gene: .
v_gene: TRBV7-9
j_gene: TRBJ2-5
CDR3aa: AGGGREETQY

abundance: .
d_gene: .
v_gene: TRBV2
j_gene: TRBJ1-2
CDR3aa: ASSVWGANYGYT

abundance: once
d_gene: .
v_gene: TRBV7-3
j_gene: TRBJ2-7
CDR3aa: ASRKDSNSYEQY

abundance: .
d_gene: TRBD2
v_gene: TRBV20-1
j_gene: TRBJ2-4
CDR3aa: SARLAGGRNIQY

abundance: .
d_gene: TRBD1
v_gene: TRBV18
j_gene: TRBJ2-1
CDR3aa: ASSPGQGNYNEQF

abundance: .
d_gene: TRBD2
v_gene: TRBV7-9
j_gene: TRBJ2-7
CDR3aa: ASSLVLAGIYEQY

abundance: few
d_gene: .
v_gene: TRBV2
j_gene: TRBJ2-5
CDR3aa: ASTDPQTSNQETQY

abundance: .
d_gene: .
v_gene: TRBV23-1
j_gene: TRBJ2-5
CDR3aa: ASSPTGVLETQY

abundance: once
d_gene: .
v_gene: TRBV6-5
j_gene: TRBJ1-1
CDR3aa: ASSYSGRINTEAF

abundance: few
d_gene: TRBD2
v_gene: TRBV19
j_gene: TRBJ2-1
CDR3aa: ASTDSGTGGNEQF

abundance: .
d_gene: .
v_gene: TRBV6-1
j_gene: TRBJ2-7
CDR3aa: ASSETLFYEQY

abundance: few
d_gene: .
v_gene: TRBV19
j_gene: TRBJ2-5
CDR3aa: ASSSQGGRETQY

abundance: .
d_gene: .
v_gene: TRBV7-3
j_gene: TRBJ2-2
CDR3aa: ASSRRETGELF

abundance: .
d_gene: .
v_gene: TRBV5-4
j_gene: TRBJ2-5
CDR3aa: ASSSWLGRNQETQY

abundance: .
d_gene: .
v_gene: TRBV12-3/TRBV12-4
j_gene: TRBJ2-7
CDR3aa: ASSLRRGNEQY

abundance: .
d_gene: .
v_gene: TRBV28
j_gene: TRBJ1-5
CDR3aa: ASSSIIRQGRGGNQPQH

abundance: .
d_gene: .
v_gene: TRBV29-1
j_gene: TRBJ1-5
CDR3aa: SVANRSQPQH

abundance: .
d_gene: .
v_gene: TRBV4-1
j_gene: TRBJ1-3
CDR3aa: ASSLGTASGNTIY

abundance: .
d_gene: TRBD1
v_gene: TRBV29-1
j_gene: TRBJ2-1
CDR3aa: SSGGTGGHNEQF

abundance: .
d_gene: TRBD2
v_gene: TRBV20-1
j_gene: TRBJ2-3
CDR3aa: SARDRLAGVQDTQY

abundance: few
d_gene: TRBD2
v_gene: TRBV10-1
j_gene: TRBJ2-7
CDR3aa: ASSEGLAGFYEQY

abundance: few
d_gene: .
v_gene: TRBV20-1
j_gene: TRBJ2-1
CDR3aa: SARDLRQGFYNEQF

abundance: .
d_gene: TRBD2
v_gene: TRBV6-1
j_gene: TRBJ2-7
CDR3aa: ASSEAPEGGSYEQY

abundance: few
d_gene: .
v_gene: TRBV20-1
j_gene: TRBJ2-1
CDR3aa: SARDSGPRSYNEQF

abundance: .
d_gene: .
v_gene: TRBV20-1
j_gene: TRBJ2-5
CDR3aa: GGRHQETQY

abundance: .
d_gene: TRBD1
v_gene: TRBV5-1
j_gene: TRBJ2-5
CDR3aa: ASSRTTGQETQY

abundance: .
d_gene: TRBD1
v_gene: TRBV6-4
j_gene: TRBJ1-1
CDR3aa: ASSLIRGMGTEAF

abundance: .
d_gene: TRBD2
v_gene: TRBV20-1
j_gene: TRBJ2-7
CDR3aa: RDYARGEREAYEQY

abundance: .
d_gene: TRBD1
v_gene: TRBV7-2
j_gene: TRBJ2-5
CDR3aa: ASSLSRGQETQY

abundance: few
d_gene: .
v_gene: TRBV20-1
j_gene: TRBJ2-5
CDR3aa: SARAEFGYQETQY

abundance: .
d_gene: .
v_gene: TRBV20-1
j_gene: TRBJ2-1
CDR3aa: SAAGSAYYNEQF

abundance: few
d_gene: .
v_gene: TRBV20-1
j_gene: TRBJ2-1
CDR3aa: SARARLSTTHNEQF

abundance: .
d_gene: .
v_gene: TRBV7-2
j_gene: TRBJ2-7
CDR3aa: ASSPYGHSYEQY

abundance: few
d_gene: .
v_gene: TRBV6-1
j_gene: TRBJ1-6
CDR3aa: ASSAASFPQSPLH

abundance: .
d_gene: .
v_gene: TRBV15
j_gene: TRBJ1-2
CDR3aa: ATSIGGNYGYT

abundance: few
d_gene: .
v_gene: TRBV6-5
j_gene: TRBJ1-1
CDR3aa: ASSYSEINTEAF

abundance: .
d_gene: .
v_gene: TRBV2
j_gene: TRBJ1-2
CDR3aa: ASSDRALGGYT

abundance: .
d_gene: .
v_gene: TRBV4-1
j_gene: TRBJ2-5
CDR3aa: ASSRLVSETQY

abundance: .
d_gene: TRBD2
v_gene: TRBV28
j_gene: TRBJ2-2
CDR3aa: ATTAQLAGRTGELF